This TCR beta chain appears in the sequencing data of a study of cytomegalovirus exposure and HLA in healthy donors. Study at large: Early released data had around 79 million unique TCRs, all coming from HLA-typed donors.

PCR primers comprised 60 Vbeta and 13 Jbeta primers. In the source study's methods: An analysis that came later counted some 85 million unique TCR beta chains, approximately 11 million shared. Clones were read by immunoSEQ multiplex PCR, and TCRdb kept only the in-frame ones, dropping some. V and J calls and clone size come straight from that table; D and trimming were deduced from the DNA. The sample lists approximately 150,000 clones; approximately 78% were seen once. This CDR3 spans 14 amino acids. Between the trimmed V and J ends, which lost 0 bases and 4 bases, there was a span of 10 bases. CDR1 SGHTS and CDR2 YDEGEE come from the germline V gene.

V gene TRBV5-8 combines with J gene TRBJ1-1, with D perhaps TRBD1 (5 bases). The source material was PBMCs. The receptor was derived from a woman aged 50 to 65 in good health and CMV-seropositive. The CDR3 DNA reads TGTGCCAGCAGCTTGGAGGGAGGGGTCACTGAAGCTTTCTTT. Its translation: CASSLEGGVTEAFF.